This is a list of T cell receptor beta chains from one sample in a study of cytomegalovirus exposure and HLA in healthy donors. Sequencing used immunoSEQ multiplex PCR; TCRdb keeps in-frame clones, though not all of them. The repertoire consists of about 140,000 clones, with approximately 71% occurring once and the leading ten covering about 3.5%. The sequenced sample consisted of PBMCs. Every receptor here comes from a man aged 40-49 years in good health and CMV-seronegative. The CDR3 runs from the conserved cysteine through the conserved F or W. Each record gives: CDR3 DNA, CDR3 protein, V gene, J gene, D gene, clone size. A D gene is named only where the DNA matches it firmly. Only part of the rows carry a size: once, few, many, or a class if the clone is expanded.

CDR3 DNA: TGCGCCAGCAGCTTGGGACAGGCCAAGGATGGCTACACCTTC
CDR3 protein: CASSLGQAKDGYTF
V gene: TRBV5-1
J gene: TRBJ1-2
D gene: -
clone size: few

CDR3 DNA: TGTGCCAGCAGCTTAGGGGACAGGTTCTATGGCTACACCTTC
CDR3 protein: CASSLGDRFYGYTF
V gene: TRBV13
J gene: TRBJ1-2
D gene: TRBD1
clone size: -

CDR3 DNA: TGTGCCAGCAGTTACGACTTCGGTAATGAAAAACTGTTTTTT
CDR3 protein: CASSYDFGNEKLFF
V gene: TRBV6-5
J gene: TRBJ1-4
D gene: -
clone size: -

CDR3 DNA: TGTGCCAGCAGCTTAGGGGGCGAGTTGGGCACTGAAGCTTTCTTT
CDR3 protein: CASSLGGELGTEAFF
V gene: TRBV7-3
J gene: TRBJ1-1
D gene: -
clone size: few

CDR3 DNA: TGTGCCAGTAGTCCACGACAGTACAATGAGCAGTTCTTC
CDR3 protein: CASSPRQYNEQFF
V gene: TRBV19
J gene: TRBJ2-1
D gene: -
clone size: -

CDR3 DNA: TGTGCCAGCAGCGCACAGGGTAACGGTGGAAACACCATATATTTT
CDR3 protein: CASSAQGNGGNTIYF
V gene: TRBV2
J gene: TRBJ1-3
D gene: -
clone size: few

CDR3 DNA: TGTGCCAGCAGTTACGTTTCAGATGAAAAACTGTTTTTT
CDR3 protein: CASSYVSDEKLFF
V gene: TRBV6-5
J gene: TRBJ1-4
D gene: -
clone size: -

CDR3 DNA: TGTGCCAGCAGCTTGATGGGGGGGTCCTACGAGCAGTACTTC
CDR3 protein: CASSLMGGSYEQYF
V gene: TRBV5-6
J gene: TRBJ2-7
D gene: TRBD2
clone size: few

CDR3 DNA: TGTGCCAGCAGTTACAGGGGGCGTGGGAACACTGAAGCTTTCTTT
CDR3 protein: CASSYRGRGNTEAFF
V gene: TRBV6-6
J gene: TRBJ1-1
D gene: TRBD1
clone size: once

CDR3 DNA: TGTGCCAGCTCACCTGTGCAAGGGAGGACAGATACGCAGTATTTT
CDR3 protein: CASSPVQGRTDTQYF
V gene: TRBV18
J gene: TRBJ2-3
D gene: -
clone size: once

CDR3 DNA: TGTGCCAGCAGCTTGGGGACAGGGTACTATGGCTACACCTTC
CDR3 protein: CASSLGTGYYGYTF
V gene: TRBV5-8
J gene: TRBJ1-2
D gene: TRBD1
clone size: -

CDR3 DNA: TGCGCCAGCAGCCCTGGACAGGGCCCAAAGTATGGCTACACCTTC
CDR3 protein: CASSPGQGPKYGYTF
V gene: TRBV5-1
J gene: TRBJ1-2
D gene: TRBD1
clone size: once

CDR3 DNA: TGTGCCAGCAGGTCCTTCGACAGGGACGCCACCCAGTACTTC
CDR3 protein: CASRSFDRDATQYF
V gene: TRBV27
J gene: TRBJ2-5
D gene: TRBD1
clone size: -

CDR3 DNA: TGCGCCAGCAGCCAAGTCCGGGAGGACACCGGGGAGCTGTTTTTT
CDR3 protein: CASSQVREDTGELFF
V gene: TRBV4-3
J gene: TRBJ2-2
D gene: TRBD2
clone size: -

CDR3 DNA: TGTGCCAGCAGCCCTCCCACAGGGTATGGCTACACCTTC
CDR3 protein: CASSPPTGYGYTF
V gene: TRBV7-9
J gene: TRBJ1-2
D gene: -
clone size: once

CDR3 DNA: TGTGCCAGCAGCTCTACAGGGATAAACACTGAAGCTTTCTTT
CDR3 protein: CASSSTGINTEAFF
V gene: TRBV7-2
J gene: TRBJ1-1
D gene: -
clone size: -

CDR3 DNA: TGTGCCAGCAACCCGATGCAGGCCAATGGCTACACCTTC
CDR3 protein: CASNPMQANGYTF
V gene: TRBV5-6
J gene: TRBJ1-2
D gene: -
clone size: once

CDR3 DNA: TGCGCCAGCAGCCCAGGACAGGGGGGGAGTTACGAGCAGTACTTC
CDR3 protein: CASSPGQGGSYEQYF
V gene: TRBV5-1
J gene: TRBJ2-7
D gene: TRBD1
clone size: -

CDR3 DNA: TGCGCCAGCAGCCAAGATTTTAAGGGAGCCAACTATGGCTACACCTTC
CDR3 protein: CASSQDFKGANYGYTF
V gene: TRBV4-3
J gene: TRBJ1-2
D gene: -
clone size: -

CDR3 DNA: TGTGCCAGCAGTTCCCAAACAGGGGTGATGCCCCAGCATTTT
CDR3 protein: CASSSQTGVMPQHF
V gene: TRBV2
J gene: TRBJ1-5
D gene: TRBD1
clone size: -

CDR3 DNA: TGTGCCAGCAGTTACTCGGGGAGAGCTAACTATGGCTACACCTTC
CDR3 protein: CASSYSGRANYGYTF
V gene: TRBV6-5
J gene: TRBJ1-2
D gene: -
clone size: -

CDR3 DNA: TGTGCCTGGAGCGGAGGGTGTGAAGCTTTCTTT
CDR3 protein: CAWSGGCEAFF
V gene: TRBV30
J gene: TRBJ1-1
D gene: -
clone size: once

CDR3 DNA: TGTGCCAGCAGTGAAGAGAGAGGGAAAGAAAAACTGTTTTTT
CDR3 protein: CASSEERGKEKLFF
V gene: TRBV2
J gene: TRBJ1-4
D gene: -
clone size: -

CDR3 DNA: TGCGCCAGCAGCACTGGGACTTATGGCACTGAAGCTTTCTTT
CDR3 protein: CASSTGTYGTEAFF
V gene: TRBV5-1
J gene: TRBJ1-1
D gene: -
clone size: few

CDR3 DNA: TGTGCCAGCAGCCATGTAGAGGGAGCTAATGAAAAACTGTTTTTT
CDR3 protein: CASSHVEGANEKLFF
V gene: TRBV14
J gene: TRBJ1-4
D gene: -
clone size: -

CDR3 DNA: TGTGCCAGCAGCCCTAGCGGGGATACGCAGTATTTT
CDR3 protein: CASSPSGDTQYF
V gene: TRBV7-9
J gene: TRBJ2-3
D gene: TRBD2
clone size: once

CDR3 DNA: TGTGCTAGTGGTTTCTCTTTTTCCGAGCAGTACTTC
CDR3 protein: CASGFSFSEQYF
V gene: TRBV12-5
J gene: TRBJ2-7
D gene: -
clone size: once

CDR3 DNA: TGTGCCAGCAGCCAGCCTATCGGGACTAGCGACATTCAGTACTTC
CDR3 protein: CASSQPIGTSDIQYF
V gene: TRBV4-2
J gene: TRBJ2-4
D gene: TRBD2
clone size: -

CDR3 DNA: TGTGCCAGCAGCATCGGGGGGGCTAGCGGGGGCACAGATACGCAGTATTTT
CDR3 protein: CASSIGGASGGTDTQYF
V gene: TRBV7-3
J gene: TRBJ2-3
D gene: TRBD2
clone size: -

CDR3 DNA: TGTGCCAGTAGTATTTCTGGGGCAGGGTCCCAGCCCCAGCATTTT
CDR3 protein: CASSISGAGSQPQHF
V gene: TRBV19
J gene: TRBJ1-5
D gene: -
clone size: -

CDR3 DNA: TGCGCCAGCAGCCAAGACGGAGGACAGGGTGGCGAGCAGTACTTC
CDR3 protein: CASSQDGGQGGEQYF
V gene: TRBV4-3
J gene: TRBJ2-7
D gene: TRBD1
clone size: -

CDR3 DNA: TGTGCCGGGGGCGGGACAGAAGAGACCCAGTACTTC
CDR3 protein: CAGGGTEETQYF
V gene: TRBV7-9
J gene: TRBJ2-5
D gene: -
clone size: -

CDR3 DNA: TGCGCCAGCAGCCAAGCAGGGGTCATCGCAGATACGCAGTATTTT
CDR3 protein: CASSQAGVIADTQYF
V gene: TRBV4-1
J gene: TRBJ2-3
D gene: -
clone size: once

CDR3 DNA: TGTGCCAGCAGTTCGGTCGGGGATTCACCCCTCCACTTT
CDR3 protein: CASSSVGDSPLHF
V gene: TRBV6-5
J gene: TRBJ1-6
D gene: -
clone size: few

CDR3 DNA: TGTGCCAGCAGCTTGGGTCATGGACAGTCCCCCGGGGAGCAGTACTTC
CDR3 protein: CASSLGHGQSPGEQYF
V gene: TRBV5-4
J gene: TRBJ2-7
D gene: -
clone size: -

CDR3 DNA: TGTGCCAGCAGTGAGCCAGGGAAAAATGAGCAGTTCTTC
CDR3 protein: CASSEPGKNEQFF
V gene: TRBV25-1
J gene: TRBJ2-1
D gene: -
clone size: -

CDR3 DNA: TGCGCCAGCAGCTTGGATGCTGCGGGATACTACAATGAGCAGTTCTTC
CDR3 protein: CASSLDAAGYYNEQFF
V gene: TRBV5-1
J gene: TRBJ2-1
D gene: -
clone size: -

CDR3 DNA: TGCGCCAGCAGGGAAGGAGGGCTTAATGAAAAACTGTTTTTT
CDR3 protein: CASREGGLNEKLFF
V gene: TRBV5-1
J gene: TRBJ1-4
D gene: -
clone size: few

CDR3 DNA: TGTGCCAGTAGTATGTCCCCCCCGGTCAATGAGCAGTTCTTC
CDR3 protein: CASSMSPPVNEQFF
V gene: TRBV19
J gene: TRBJ2-1
D gene: -
clone size: -

CDR3 DNA: TGTGCCAGCAGCCCAGGGGGGAGCGGGGGGGCCAAGACCCAGTACTTC
CDR3 protein: CASSPGGSGGAKTQYF
V gene: TRBV4-2
J gene: TRBJ2-5
D gene: TRBD2
clone size: -

CDR3 DNA: TGTGCCAGCAGCCAAGTGATTGGGACAGGGAATGGCTACACCTTC
CDR3 protein: CASSQVIGTGNGYTF
V gene: TRBV4-2
J gene: TRBJ1-2
D gene: TRBD1
clone size: -

CDR3 DNA: TGTGCCAGCAGTCCAGACAGAGTAAACTATGGCTACACCTTC
CDR3 protein: CASSPDRVNYGYTF
V gene: TRBV7-2
J gene: TRBJ1-2
D gene: -
clone size: -

CDR3 DNA: TGTGCCATCAGTGAGTTAGGGGGCGATGGCTACACCTTC
CDR3 protein: CAISELGGDGYTF
V gene: TRBV10-3
J gene: TRBJ1-2
D gene: TRBD1
clone size: -

CDR3 DNA: TGCGCCAGCAGCTTGGCTACAGGGGATACTGAAGCTTTCTTT
CDR3 protein: CASSLATGDTEAFF
V gene: TRBV5-1
J gene: TRBJ1-1
D gene: TRBD1
clone size: few

CDR3 DNA: TGTGCCAGCAGCGTATATGACTCTACAGGGGAGCAGTTCTTC
CDR3 protein: CASSVYDSTGEQFF
V gene: TRBV9
J gene: TRBJ2-1
D gene: -
clone size: -

CDR3 DNA: TGTGCCAGCAGTGAAATTCTCGGGAACACTGAAGCTTTCTTT
CDR3 protein: CASSEILGNTEAFF
V gene: TRBV2
J gene: TRBJ1-1
D gene: -
clone size: -

CDR3 DNA: TGTGCCAGCCGGCAGGGGCCAGGAAACACCATATATTTT
CDR3 protein: CASRQGPGNTIYF
V gene: TRBV6-5
J gene: TRBJ1-3
D gene: -
clone size: few

CDR3 DNA: TGTGCCAGCAGCTCGAATCAGGGAACTGAAGCTTTCTTT
CDR3 protein: CASSSNQGTEAFF
V gene: TRBV7-2
J gene: TRBJ1-1
D gene: -
clone size: -

CDR3 DNA: TGTGCCATCAGTGGGCCTTCCATAAACCTGCACGTCCCGGGGTCCAAAGGGGAGCTGTTTTTT
CDR3 protein: CAISGPSINLHVPGSKGELFF
V gene: TRBV10-3
J gene: TRBJ2-2
D gene: -
clone size: -

CDR3 DNA: TGTGCCAGCAGCTTGGGGGGCCGGGCCGAGACCCAGTACTTC
CDR3 protein: CASSLGGRAETQYF
V gene: TRBV5-4
J gene: TRBJ2-5
D gene: -
clone size: -